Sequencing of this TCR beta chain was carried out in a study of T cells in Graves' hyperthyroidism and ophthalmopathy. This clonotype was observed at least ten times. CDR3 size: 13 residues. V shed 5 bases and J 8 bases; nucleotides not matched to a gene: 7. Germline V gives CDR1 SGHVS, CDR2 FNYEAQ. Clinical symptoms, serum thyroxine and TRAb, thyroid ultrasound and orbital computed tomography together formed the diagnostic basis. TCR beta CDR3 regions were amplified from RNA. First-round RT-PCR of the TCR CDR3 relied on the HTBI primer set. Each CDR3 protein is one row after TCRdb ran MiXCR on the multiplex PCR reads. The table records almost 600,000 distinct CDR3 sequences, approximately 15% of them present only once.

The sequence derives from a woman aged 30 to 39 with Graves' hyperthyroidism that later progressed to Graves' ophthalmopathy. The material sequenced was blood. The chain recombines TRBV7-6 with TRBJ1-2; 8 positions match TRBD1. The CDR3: CASSHGQGRGYTF. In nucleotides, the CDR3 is TGTGCCAGCAGCCATGGACAGGGCCGCGGCTACACCTTC. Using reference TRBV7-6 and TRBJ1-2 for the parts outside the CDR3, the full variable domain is GAGVSQSPRYKVTKRGQDVALRCDPISGHVSLYWYRQALGQGPEFLTYFNYEAQQDKSGLPNDRFSAERPEGSISTLTIQRTEQRDSAMYRCASSHGQGRGYTFGSGTRLTVV.